Listed below are T cell receptor beta chains from one sample, sequenced in a study of blood T cell repertoires in COVID-19. Generated by immunoSEQ multiplex PCR, the TCRdb table keeps only in-frame clones and is missing some. The sample carries around 280,000 clones, roughly 90% recorded once. The specimen was PBMCs or T cells enriched from blood (not recorded which). Receptor source: a woman between 35 and 50 years old who had recovered from COVID-19. The CDR3 runs from the conserved cysteine through the conserved F or W. D genes are given only for firm matches.

V	J	D	length	CDR3
TRBV27	TRBJ2-5	NA	13	CASSFRVGETQYF
TRBV6-5	TRBJ1-1	NA	12	CASTTGYTEAFF
TRBV18	TRBJ2-5	NA	18	CASSPQSSGGLGMETQYF
TRBV18	TRBJ1-1	TRBD1	14	CASSPGQANTEAFF
TRBV28	TRBJ1-6	TRBD1	15	CASRFNRGNNSPLHF
TRBV19	TRBJ1-4	TRBD1	14	CASSLDRADEKLFF
TRBV24-1	TRBJ2-5	NA	17	CATSDLAGHEYQETQYF
TRBV2	TRBJ1-2	NA	12	CASSLQVLGYTF
TRBV29-1	TRBJ2-1	TRBD1	14	CSVEKDRGDNEQFF
TRBV7-2	TRBJ2-1	TRBD2	16	CASSLSGTVSYNEQFF
TRBV6-1	TRBJ1-6	NA	17	CASSEALDSPYNSPLHF
TRBV18	TRBJ2-3	NA	17	CASSPPRDKGNTDTQYF
TRBV19	TRBJ2-6	NA	15	CASSFTYSGANVLTF
TRBV9	TRBJ2-5	TRBD2	18	CASSVGIVPRGGQETQYF
TRBV14	TRBJ1-5	NA	16	CASSLSGGSSNQPQHF
TRBV6-5	TRBJ1-2	NA	14	CASSPNGGPNRYTF
TRBV30	TRBJ1-6	NA	16	CAWSPDRGSVISPLHF